This T cell receptor (beta chain) was obtained from a study of early T cells in non-severe SARS-CoV-2 infection. This clonotype was observed a few times. Attachment of unique molecular identifiers was made to individual cDNA molecules. TCRdb recomputed calls from the 5' RACE reads with MiXCR, one row per CDR3 protein. This table has roughly 58,000 distinct CDR3 sequences, around 12% appearing once. The CDR3 covers 13 residues. V dropped 4 bases and J dropped 1 base, with 7 bases sitting between them. Germline V CDR1 and CDR2: SGHTA, FQGNSA. Sequenced input: whole blood. The chain joins TRBV7-2 to TRBJ1-1; no clear D gene. The receptor was derived from an adult who was a healthcare worker with PCR-confirmed SARS-CoV-2 infection or an uninfected control (not recorded which). DNA for the CDR3: TGTGCCAGCAGCTATAGACAGAACACTGAAGCTTTCTTT. Its translation is CASSYRQNTEAFF.